Described below is a single T cell receptor (beta chain) sequence and its context. Its antigen remains undetermined. The record has no base qualities; no much larger clone is one base away. The entry originates in a study of T-cell reconstitution after alpha-beta-depleted transplantation in children (TCRdb year 2016). Study-wide context: Using TCR repertoire profiling, the study followed T-cell immune reconstitution in a quantitative way in children after TCRalphabeta/CD19-depleted allogeneic hematopoietic cell transplantation. General conclusions and limits of the study: Apparently early alphabetaT-cell count recovery about two months after transplant reportedly relied on only several hundred rapidly expanded clones derived from non-depleted graft cells. The high TCRbeta diversity at day 60 in some patients was ascribed to recipient T cells and intrathymic progenitors that had survived conditioning. Over subsequent months, a decline in hyperexpanded clone frequencies was noted, and after one year, T-cell counts and TCRbeta diversity were mostly ascribed to newly produced T cells.

The treatment or condition label, read with the paper, signifies: allogeneic hematopoietic cell transplantation with graft depleted of TCRalphabeta T cells and CD19 B cells. The transplant recipients were children given TCRalphabeta/CD19-depleted allogeneic hematopoietic cell grafts. V has 3 bases trimmed and J has 4 bases trimmed; junction bases matching no gene number 12. From a lookup of the germline V gene (reference sequence), CDR1 and CDR2 are DFQATT and SNEGSKA. The CDR3 measures 16 amino acids from cysteine to phenylalanine. Left in the record is the CDR3 DNA by itself, 48 bases read in frame from the first base. Libraries were prepared through PCR. The sample was run on an Illumina HiSeq 2500. TCR library preparation used molecular barcoding, with unique molecular identifiers applied to normalize quantification of the TCRbeta repertoire. TCRdb cleaned the public reads at Q25 with fastp, built clones with MiXCR and kept in-frame beta chains. CDR3 protein sequences are deduplicated, and each keeps its most common genes and DNA. The sample profile shows hundreds of thousands of distinct CDR3 sequences; about an eighth of them were found once. Over 2% of the sample belongs to the ten largest clones.

The sequence joins TRBV20-1 to TRBJ2-7, with 10 bases in between that match TRBD2. The specimen comprised PBMCs, mostly from graft donor cells, sampled 360 days after TCRalphabeta/CD19-depleted stem cell transplant. The TCR originated in a male patient between 10 and 17 years old who had a stem cell transplant for acute myeloid leukemia, so the T cells may come from the graft donor. The DNA is as follows: TGCAGTGCTAGTTTCTTTTCAGGACTAGCGGAGTACGAGCAGTACTTC. This is translated as CSASFFSGLAEYEQYF.